This note documents a single T cell receptor (beta chain) sequence. What it recognizes is unknown. Profiling relied on immunoSEQ multiplex PCR, and the TCRdb table lists in-frame clones only, not all of them. The sample comprises roughly 32,000 clones, nearly 90% of which are singletons, and 4.2% rests with the top ten. The source of the sample is a study of T cells in localized non-small cell lung cancer. Broader study findings: Of the top 100 tumor clones, median around 50 were in adjacent lung, 25 to 30 among its top 100. Peak T cell clonality was found in uninvolved adjacent lung, exceeding tumor. Those with higher blood T cell density had longer overall survival.

The sequence was obtained from a woman aged 40 to 75 with stage III lung adenocarcinoma. This material consisted of peripheral blood mononuclear cells, taken before any cancer treatment.

The CDR3 DNA reads TGTGCCAGCATTGGAACAGGGGTATCCGAGCAGTACTTC. This sequence encodes CASIGTGVSEQYF. The rearrangement joins TRBV6-5 to TRBJ2-7; 7 bases are shared with TRBD1. The germline V gene has CDR1 MNHEY and CDR2 SVGAGI. The V segment lost 7 bases and the J segment 6 bases; nucleotides outside the gene matches: 9. The CDR3 runs to 13 residues.